These 19 T cell receptor beta chains were all obtained from the same sample, sequenced in a study of cytomegalovirus exposure and HLA in healthy donors. The primer mix had 60 Vbeta and 13 Jbeta primers. The table came from immunoSEQ multiplex PCR; TCRdb's copy has only in-frame clones and leaves some out. The table has fewer than 200,000 clones, around 80% seen once. Material for sequencing was PBMCs. These receptors were obtained from a girl aged 2 to 10 in good health and CMV-seropositive.

The chain links TRBV9 to TRBJ1-5, with D unresolved. This CDR3 is built from 15 residues. From germline, CDR1 is SGDLS and CDR2 YYNGEE. V was cut by 0 bases and J by 3 bases, with 10 bases left in between. The CDR3 region is CASSVGVTTNQPQHF. CDR3 DNA: TGTGCCAGCAGCGTAGGCGTAACCACCAATCAGCCCCAGCATTTT.

This clone was found once. The gene calls are TRBV25-1 and TRBJ2-5; maybe TRBD1 (5 bases). Germline CDR1 MGHDK, CDR2 SYGVNS. V lost 5 bases and J 5 bases, leaving 21 bases between the germline ends. The CDR3 length is 16 residues. For the CDR3, the DNA is TGTGCCAGCAGTAAATTAAGGCAGGGATCTGCGGAGACCCAGTACTTC. Translated, it gives CASSKLRQGSAETQYF.

The chain is built from TRBV6-5 and TRBJ2-7; no clear D gene. CDR1 and CDR2 from the germline V gene are MNHEY and SVGAGI. This CDR3 spans 13 amino acids. Trimming cost V 2 bases and J 3 bases, with 8 bases left between them. The CDR3 reads CASSYGQNYEQYF. DNA for the CDR3: TGTGCCAGCAGTTACGGGCAGAACTACGAGCAGTACTTC.

This clone showed up just a few times. The gene calls are TRBV10-2 and TRBJ2-7, with TRBD2 matching over 8 bases. Germline CDR1 and CDR2: WSHSY and SAAADI. The CDR3 has 14 residues. With 5 bases clipped from V and 6 bases from J, the junction kept 9 bases outside the gene matches. CDR3 sequence reads: CASSRPAGEGEQYF. The CDR3 DNA reads TGCGCCAGCAGTCGTCCAGCGGGAGAAGGCGAGCAGTACTTC.

Only one count was recorded for this clone. The chain uses TRBV7-8 and TRBJ2-1; TRBD1 agrees at 7 bases. Germline V gene lookup returns CDR1 SGHVS and CDR2 FQNEAQ. J was trimmed by 4 bases and V by 1 base; bases with no gene match: 4. The CDR3 consists of 15 residues. The CDR3 protein is CASSLGRGPYNEQFF. CDR3 bases: TGTGCCAGCAGCTTAGGTAGGGGGCCGTACAATGAGCAGTTCTTC. Combining the CDR3 with reference TRBV7-8 and TRBJ2-1 gives the whole variable domain GAGVSQSPRYKVAKRGQDVALRCDPISGHVSLFWYQQALGQGPEFLTYFQNEAQLDKSGLPSDRFFAERPEGSVSTLKIQRTQQEDSAVYLCASSLGRGPYNEQFFGPGTRLTVL.

CDR3 in DNA: TGTGCCAGCAGCCCGATAGATAGCGGAAACATTCAGTACTTC. It yields the protein CASSPIDSGNIQYF. This sequence joins TRBV27 and TRBJ2-4, with D possibly TRBD2 on 6 matching bases. V was clipped by 6 bases and J by 6 bases, with 15 bases between them. Germline V gives CDR1 MNHEY, CDR2 SMNVEV (reference sequence). The CDR3 loop spans 14 amino acids.

This CDR3 reads CASVPSWGVYGYTF. CDR3 bases: TGTGCCAGCGTCCCAAGTTGGGGCGTCTATGGCTACACCTTC. The chain joins TRBV7-2 to TRBJ1-2, with D maybe TRBD1 (5 bases). CDR1 and CDR2 from the germline V gene are SGHTA and FQGNSA. This CDR3 has 14 amino acids. The germline V and J ends were trimmed by 8 bases and 4 bases, with 17 bases remaining between them.

Worth noting for this clone: The sample carries other DNA sequences with the same CDR3. The CDR3 DNA sequence: TGTGCCAGCAGTGAACAGGGGGCGGGGGGCTACACCTTC. Translating gives CASSEQGAGGYTF. V usage is TRBV6-5 and J usage is TRBJ1-2; 9 bases are a match to TRBD1. Germline loops: CDR1 MNHEY, CDR2 SVGAGI. The CDR3 is 13 residues long. The junction had 6 bases not matched to a gene; V was cut back by 5 bases and J by 8 bases.

V is TRBV5-4 and J is TRBJ2-1; 8 bases are shared with TRBD1. Losses at the gene ends were 0 bases for V and 2 bases for J; bases not matched to a gene: 4. From germline, CDR1 is SGHNT and CDR2 YYREEE (reference sequence). This CDR3 has 16 amino acids. Written as DNA, the CDR3 is TGTGCCAGCAGCTTGGCGCCAGGGGGCACCTACAATGAGCAGTTCTTC. Residues: CASSLAPGGTYNEQFF.

The chain joins TRBV19 to TRBJ2-7; 7 bases are a match to TRBD2. CDR3 length equals 16 residues. Germline lookup yields CDR1 LNHDA and CDR2 SQIVND (reference sequence). With V trimmed by 1 base and J by 0 bases, 6 bases remained unmatched. This chain's CDR3 is CASSIGTRGSSYEQYF. CDR3 nucleotides: TGTGCCAGTAGTATAGGGACTAGAGGGTCCTCCTACGAGCAGTACTTC. The full variable domain, with the rest looked up from reference TRBV19 and TRBJ2-7, is DGGITQSPKYLFRKEGQNVTLSCEQNLNHDAMYWYRQDPGQGLRLIYYSQIVNDFQKGDIAEGYSVSREKKESFPLTVTSAQKNPTAFYLCASSIGTRGSSYEQYFGPGTRLTVT.

The chain recombines TRBV11-2 with TRBJ1-2; maybe TRBD1 (6 bases). With 0 bases removed from V and 4 bases from J, the gap between germline ends came to 9 bases. In germline, CDR1 is SGHAT, CDR2 FQNNGV. The CDR3 length is 14 residues. CDR3 in DNA: TGTGCCAGCAGCTTAGAAGGGGACATCTATGGCTACACCTTC. This gives the protein CASSLEGDIYGYTF.

The chain joins TRBV7-9 to TRBJ2-3, with a tentative D call TRBD2 (5 bases). Germline values: CDR1 SEHNR, CDR2 FQNEAQ (reference sequence). This CDR3 is 15 amino acids long. V lost 1 base and J 0 bases, leaving 8 bases between the germline ends. The CDR3: CASSLGWTSTDTQYF. The DNA of the CDR3 is TGTGCCAGCAGCTTAGGGTGGACTAGCACAGATACGCAGTATTTT. The full variable domain, completed using reference TRBV7-9 and TRBJ2-3, is DTGVSQNPRHKITKRGQNVTFRCDPISEHNRLYWYRQTLGQGPEFLTYFQNEAQLEKSRLLSDRFSAERPKGSFSTLEIQRTEQGDSAMYLCASSLGWTSTDTQYFGPGTRLTVL.

The chain has TRBV19 and TRBJ2-5; D is perhaps TRBD1 (5 bases). The V and J ends lost 1 base and 2 bases respectively, with 14 bases between them. There are 16 residues in the CDR3. CDR1 LNHDA and CDR2 SQIVND come from the germline V gene (reference sequence). The CDR3 here is CASSIGFGRAQETQYF. CDR3 coding DNA: TGTGCCAGTAGTATAGGGTTTGGCAGGGCGCAAGAGACCCAGTACTTC.

The V and J genes are TRBV5-5 and TRBJ1-1; D remains unclear. The V and J ends lost 4 bases and 3 bases respectively, with 16 bases between them. The CDR3 loop spans 15 amino acids. CDR1 SGHKS and CDR2 YYEKEE come from the germline V gene (reference sequence). In nucleotides, the CDR3 is TGTGCCAGCAGCCCCGAAAATAATCGGGACACTGAAGCTTTCTTT. Its protein product is CASSPENNRDTEAFF.

The gene calls are TRBV27 and TRBJ1-2, with 10 positions matching TRBD1. Germline loops: CDR1 MNHEY, CDR2 SMNVEV (reference sequence). This CDR3 has 14 residues. V lost 3 bases and J lost 8; bases outside the gene matches: 6. This CDR3 is CASSFRQGARGYTF. The CDR3 nucleotides read TGTGCCAGCAGTTTTAGACAGGGGGCGCGGGGCTACACCTTC.

This clone appeared once. The gene calls are TRBV29-1 and TRBJ2-1, with 14 bases aligning to TRBD2. This CDR3 has 14 amino acids. J gave up 6 bases and V 7 bases, and 5 bases lay outside the gene matches. In germline, CDR1 is SQVTM, CDR2 ANQGSEA. This CDR3 reads CSGGLAGGGNEQFF. DNA of the CDR3: TGCAGCGGAGGACTAGCGGGAGGTGGCAATGAGCAGTTCTTC.

This clone was detected only a few times. CDR3 in amino acids: CASSQEHVSSGNTIYF. CDR3 sequence (DNA): TGTGCCAGCAGCCAAGAGCATGTGAGCTCTGGAAACACCATATATTTT. The rearrangement links TRBV4-2 to TRBJ1-3; no clear D gene. This CDR3 comprises 16 residues. Germline assignment: CDR1 LGHNA and CDR2 YNFKEQ. Trimming took 0 bases from V and 0 from J, leaving 9 bases between them.

The gene calls are TRBV7-2 and TRBJ2-7, with D possibly TRBD1 on 5 matching bases. The V gene lost 5 bases and the J gene lost 3 bases, with 14 bases spanning the gap. This CDR3 is 14 amino acids long. Germline CDR1 SGHTA, CDR2 FQGNSA. CDR3: CASSPQGTGYEQYF. The CDR3 bases are TGTGCCAGCAGCCCCCAGGGTACGGGCTACGAGCAGTACTTC.

V gene TRBV19 combines with J gene TRBJ2-7; 9 bases agree with TRBD2. Per germline, CDR1 LNHDA and CDR2 SQIVND (reference sequence). Trimming cost V 5 bases and J 4 bases; bases outside gene matches: 3. This CDR3 is 13 amino acids long. The CDR3 DNA reads as TGTGCCAGTAGTGGGCGGGGGGGATACGAGCAGTACTTC. Translation gives CASSGRGGYEQYF.